These 24 T cell receptor beta chains came from one sample sequenced in a study of beta chain features in type 1 diabetes. Of the isolated RNA, all was reverse transcribed, and so the sequenced material was expressed TCRB transcripts. Profiling relied on immunoSEQ multiplex PCR, and the TCRdb table lists in-frame clones only, not all of them. The profile covers 500,000 to 700,000 clones, with 15% appearing a single time and about 0.087% taken by the ten largest. Sequenced material: naive CD4+ T cells from blood. Receptors were obtained from a man aged 18 to 30 in good health.

In this sample, this clone turned up a few times. The rearrangement uses TRBV29-1 and TRBJ2-2; D perhaps matches TRBD2 (6 bases). V lost 7 bases and J lost 1, with 13 bases in between. Germline V gene lookup returns CDR1 SQVTM and CDR2 ANQGSEA. The CDR3 extends over 14 amino acids. The CDR3 region is CSAAGTGNTGELFF. CDR3 in DNA: TGCAGCGCTGCGGGGACGGGGAACACCGGGGAGCTGTTTTTT.

The V and J genes are TRBV2 and TRBJ2-1; weak D call: TRBD1 (5 bases). V lost 6 bases and J 5 bases, leaving 14 bases between the germline ends. This CDR3 has 14 residues. Germline lookup yields CDR1 SNHLY and CDR2 FYNNEI. CDR3 amino acids: CASRPWQGDNEQFF. CDR3 DNA sequence: TGTGCCAGCAGACCATGGCAAGGGGACAATGAGCAGTTCTTC.

This chain joins TRBV18 and TRBJ2-7; D not resolved. CDR1 is KGHSH, CDR2 LQKENI, per germline. V lost 1 base, J lost 2 bases, and 9 bases lay in between. The CDR3 totals 14 residues. For the CDR3, the DNA is TGTGCCAGCTCACCACAGGGTTTAGCCTACGAGCAGTACTTC. Translating gives CASSPQGLAYEQYF.

This clone was counted a few times. The J gene is TRBJ2-3, the V gene TRBV5-1; a weak D match, TRBD1 (5 bases). Trimming cost V 4 bases and J 0 bases, with 12 bases left between them. CDR3 length: 15 residues. Germline V gives CDR1 SGHRS, CDR2 YFSETQ. CDR3 loop: CASSPRTYSTDTQYF. The CDR3, as DNA: TGCGCCAGCAGCCCCCGGACATATAGCACAGATACGCAGTATTTT.

This chain uses TRBV6-5 with TRBJ2-3; unclear D gene. Germline V gives CDR1 MNHEY, CDR2 SVGAGI. This CDR3 has 15 residues. The germline V and J ends were trimmed by 4 bases and 0 bases, with 11 bases remaining between them. The chain's CDR3 is CASSFRHSSTDTQYF. CDR3 in DNA: TGTGCCAGCAGTTTCCGCCATTCTAGCACAGATACGCAGTATTTT.

As DNA, the CDR3 is TGTGCCAGCAGCCAGCCCGCCGCCAATGAGCAGTTCTTC. As protein: CASSQPAANEQFF. The chain couples TRBV6-6 to TRBJ2-1; D gene ambiguous. Germline V CDR1 and CDR2: MNHNY, SVGAGI (reference sequence). Trimming removed 6 bases at V and 6 bases at J, with 12 bases between. The length of the CDR3 is 13 residues.

The sample holds a few counts of this clone. The V call is TRBV29-1, the J call TRBJ1-3; D is perhaps TRBD1 (6 bases). V was clipped by 4 bases and J by 9 bases, with 28 bases between them. The V gene's germline CDR1 is SQVTM and CDR2 ANQGSEA. The CDR3 length is 17 residues. The CDR3 protein is CSVVLADSRGPRGTIYF. CDR3 sequence (DNA): TGCAGCGTTGTATTGGCGGACAGCCGAGGCCCCCGTGGCACCATATATTTT.

The V and J genes are TRBV7-2 and TRBJ2-1; TRBD2 matches at 9 bases. The CDR3 spans 15 residues. After removal of 2 bases from V and 2 bases from J, the junction contained 1 base not matched to a gene. Looked up from germline, CDR1 is SGHTA and CDR2 is FQGNSA. CDR3 sequence: CASSLRLAAYNEQFF. The CDR3 nucleotides read TGTGCCAGCAGCTTAAGACTAGCGGCCTACAATGAGCAGTTCTTC.

This clone has a handful of counts. J is TRBJ1-1 and V is TRBV7-9; a possible D gene is TRBD1 (5 bases). CDR3 length equals 14 residues. Germline CDR1 is SEHNR and CDR2 is FQNEAQ (reference sequence). V shed 4 bases and J shed 5 bases, with 14 bases lying between them. The CDR3 bases are TGTGCCAGCAGCTCCACCGGGACGGGAACTGAAGCTTTCTTT. Protein product: CASSSTGTGTEAFF. Using reference TRBV7-9 and TRBJ1-1 for the parts outside the CDR3, the full variable domain is DTGVSQNPRHKITKRGQNVTFRCDPISEHNRLYWYRQTLGQGPEFLTYFQNEAQLEKSRLLSDRFSAERPKGSFSTLEIQRTEQGDSAMYLCASSSTGTGTEAFFGQGTRLTVV.

This clone came up a few times. V usage is TRBV7-2 and J usage is TRBJ2-4; either TRBD1 or TRBD2 may fit D (5 bases each). CDR1 is SGHTA and CDR2 is FQGNSA in the germline V gene. V was cut by 4 bases and J by 0 bases, with 10 bases left in between. The CDR3 extends over 15 amino acids. The CDR3 loop is CASSSRGRAKNIQYF. In nucleotides, the CDR3 is TGTGCCAGCAGCTCACGGGGACGAGCCAAAAACATTCAGTACTTC.

V is TRBV19 and J is TRBJ2-7; perhaps TRBD2 as D (5 bases). The CDR3 has 16 amino acids. V was clipped by 3 bases and J by 2 bases, with 17 bases between them. Germline V CDR1 and CDR2: LNHDA, SQIVND (reference sequence). The CDR3 nucleotides read TGTGCCAGTAGTATCGATAGGACTGGGCCCACCTACGAGCAGTACTTC. This translates into CASSIDRTGPTYEQYF.

The gene calls are TRBV5-1 and TRBJ2-1; D may correspond to TRBD1 or TRBD2 (5 bases each). Germline V gene data show CDR1 as SGHRS and CDR2 as YFSETQ. The CDR3 is 17 residues long. V shed 0 bases and J shed 11 bases, with 24 bases lying between them. For the CDR3, the DNA is TGCGCCAGCAGCTTGGCCGGGACGCCCAGGGCTCCAGTTAAGCAGTTCTTC. Encoded protein: CASSLAGTPRAPVKQFF.

This clone was seen a few times. The J gene is TRBJ1-1, the V gene TRBV30; TRBD1 agrees at 7 bases. The CDR3 has 17 amino acids. The germline gives CDR1 GTSNPN, CDR2 SVGIG (reference sequence). Unmatched junction bases numbered 13, after V lost 2 bases and J lost 1 base. The CDR3 sequence: CAWSLRGYRGKNTEAFF. The CDR3 DNA follows: TGTGCCTGGAGTCTACGGGGATACAGGGGAAAGAACACTGAAGCTTTCTTT.

This clone was seen a few times. This specimen includes other DNA sequences encoding the same CDR3. The genes are TRBV5-1 and TRBJ2-3; D call uncertain. V lost 0 bases and J 0 bases, leaving 8 bases between the germline ends. CDR3 length: 15 amino acids. Germline V gene data show CDR1 as SGHRS and CDR2 as YFSETQ. CDR3 sequence reads: CASSLARTSTDTQYF. CDR3 bases: TGCGCCAGCAGCTTGGCTAGAACTAGCACAGATACGCAGTATTTT.

This clone was counted a few times. This rearrangement joins TRBV7-6 to TRBJ2-7; D is possibly TRBD2 (6 bases). Germline assignment: CDR1 SGHVS and CDR2 FNYEAQ. The CDR3 spans 14 residues. V lost 5 bases and J 2 bases, leaving 13 bases between the germline ends. Here the CDR3 DNA reads TGTGCCAGCAGCCCTCCGGGGGTTGCCTACGAGCAGTACTTC. It codes for CASSPPGVAYEQYF.

This chain joins TRBV4-2 and TRBJ1-1; D possibly corresponds to TRBD1 (5 bases). CDR1 is LGHNA and CDR2 is YNFKEQ in the germline V gene. The CDR3 is 13 amino acids. Trimming took 0 bases from V and 5 from J, leaving 7 bases between them. The CDR3, as DNA: TGTGCCAGCAGCCAAGAGGGGCGGACTGAAGCTTTCTTT. It is translated as CASSQEGRTEAFF.

This clone turned up a few times. The rearrangement joins TRBV5-6 to TRBJ2-7, with 10 bases lining up with TRBD1. The V segment lost 4 bases and the J segment 3 bases; nucleotides outside the gene matches: 7. CDR1 is SGHDT, CDR2 YYEEEE, per germline. CDR3 length equals 15 residues. The CDR3 protein is CASSLGTGVIYEQYF. The CDR3 DNA follows: TGTGCCAGCAGCCTTGGGACAGGGGTTATCTACGAGCAGTACTTC.

The chain recombines TRBV7-6 with TRBJ1-5; D ambiguous. Between the trimmed V and J ends, which lost 1 base and 1 base, there was a span of 11 bases. Germline values: CDR1 SGHVS, CDR2 FNYEAQ. This CDR3 region has 16 residues. The CDR3 bases are TGTGCCAGCAGCTTAGAAGGAACAACGAGCAATCAGCCCCAGCATTTT. Amino acid sequence: CASSLEGTTSNQPQHF.

The chain carries TRBV28 and TRBJ1-2; D is ambiguous. Per germline, CDR1 MDHEN and CDR2 SYDVKM. This CDR3 has 15 amino acids. V lost 2 bases and J 8 bases, leaving 18 bases between the germline ends. CDR3 bases: TGTGCCAGCAGTTTAGTGCAGCCTACGACGGGCGGCTACACCTTC. Translation gives CASSLVQPTTGGYTF.

The J gene is TRBJ1-1, the V gene TRBV28; perhaps TRBD1 as D (5 bases). V gave up 1 base and J gave up 3 bases, with 15 bases separating them. CDR3 length: 16 amino acids. The germline V gene encodes CDR1 MDHEN and CDR2 SYDVKM. CDR3 sequence: CASSLSGRRSHTEAFF. The CDR3 bases are TGTGCCAGCAGTTTATCGGGGCGCCGATCCCACACTGAAGCTTTCTTT.

This clone showed up just a few times. CDR3 sequence reads: CASSLPTESGPQHF. The CDR3 DNA follows: TGTGCCAGCAGCTTACCCACCGAGAGTGGGCCCCAGCATTTT. This chain links TRBV7-2 with TRBJ1-5; D not resolved. Germline V CDR1 and CDR2: SGHTA, FQGNSA. CDR3 size: 14 residues. Trimming took 2 bases from V and 9 from J, leaving 14 bases between them.

The chain combines TRBV4-3 with TRBJ1-6, with 8 bases identical to TRBD1. CDR1 is LGHNA, CDR2 YSLEER, per germline. This CDR3 comprises 15 residues. V was pared by 1 base and J by 10 bases, with 6 bases of the junction left unmatched. The CDR3 spells CASSQGDRFWSPLHF. Here the CDR3 DNA reads TGCGCCAGCAGCCAAGGGGACAGGTTTTGGTCACCCCTCCACTTT.

This sequence joins TRBV15 and TRBJ2-5, with D uncertain. CDR3 length: 14 residues. The germline gives CDR1 LNHNV, CDR2 YYDKDF (reference sequence). The V end lost 5 bases, the J end lost 5 bases, and 15 bases lay between the germline ends. The CDR3 reads CATSRMPKAETQYF. CDR3 in DNA: TGTGCCACCAGCCGAATGCCAAAGGCGGAGACCCAGTACTTC.

This clone has ten or more counts. The genes are TRBV25-1 and TRBJ2-6, with TRBD2 as a possible D gene (6 bases). The CDR3 is made up of 16 amino acids. Germline V gives CDR1 MGHDK, CDR2 SYGVNS. Trimming pared 3 bases from V and 0 bases from J, leaving 9 bases between. DNA for the CDR3: TGTGCCAGCAGTGACCCGGGGGTCTCTGGGGCCAACGTCCTGACTTTC. Residues: CASSDPGVSGANVLTF.